Listed here are 11 T cell receptor beta chains from one sample, sequenced in a study of blood T cell repertoires in COVID-19. Profiled with immunoSEQ multiplex PCR; TCRdb holds only in-frame clones, not every one. The sample comprises approximately 31,000 clones, about nine tenths of which are singletons, and 20% to 30% rests with the top ten. The sequencing sample was made of peripheral blood. These receptor sequences come from a woman of 80 years or more with active or convalescent COVID-19.

V gene TRBV6-5 combines with J gene TRBJ1-2; TRBD1 is a possible D gene (5 bases). This CDR3 is built from 15 residues. Deletions cut 6 bases from V and 4 bases from J, with 18 bases between. Germline CDR1 MNHEY, CDR2 SVGAGI. The CDR3 region is CASSQEQVQSYGYTF. The CDR3 DNA reads as TGTGCCAGCAGCCAGGAACAGGTACAGAGCTATGGCTACACCTTC.

The chain recombines TRBV5-4 with TRBJ1-4, with D possibly TRBD1 on 6 matching bases. Germline V gives CDR1 SGHNT, CDR2 YYREEE (reference sequence). The CDR3 totals 11 residues. The CDR3 DNA reads as TGTGCTTATCAGGGGTATGAAAAACTGTTTTTT. Protein product: CAYQGYEKLFF.

The sample holds a few counts of this clone. The chain uses TRBV6-5 and TRBJ1-6; D is perhaps TRBD1 (6 bases). V was pared by 7 bases and J by 9 bases, with 16 bases between. Per germline, CDR1 MNHEY and CDR2 SVGAGI. The CDR3 is 14 residues long. DNA for the CDR3: TGTGCCAGCACCGAGAGGGGGGGTGGTTCACCCCTCCACTTT. Translation: CASTERGGGSPLHF.

This clone was observed once. The chain couples TRBV12-3 or TRBV12-4 to TRBJ1-1; 7 bases are shared with TRBD1. The CDR3 contains 13 residues. The V gene end was trimmed by 5 bases and the J gene end by 5 bases; junction bases not matched to a gene: 5. The CDR3 bases are TGTGCCAGCAGTCTGACAGGGAGTACTGAAGCTTTCTTT. This translates into CASSLTGSTEAFF.

The chain has TRBV5-1 and TRBJ1-3, with 7 bases fitting TRBD1. The junction had 13 bases not matched to a gene; V was cut back by 4 bases and J by 6 bases. The CDR3 is made up of 16 amino acids. Per germline, CDR1 SGHRS and CDR2 YFSETQ. This CDR3 reads CASSREGQSQANTIYF. The CDR3 DNA sequence: TGCGCCAGCAGCCGCGAGGGACAGTCTCAAGCAAACACCATATATTTT.

This chain connects TRBV6-1 to TRBJ1-1, with D possibly matching TRBD1 (6 bases). The CDR3 runs to 18 residues. The ends were cut back, 1 base at V and 6 bases at J, with 24 bases in the middle. The germline CDR1 and CDR2 sequences are MNHNS and SASEGT. CDR3: CASSEVVRGLAAGAEAFF. The CDR3 bases are TGTGCCAGCAGTGAAGTAGTCAGGGGCTTGGCGGCTGGGGCTGAAGCTTTCTTT.

The rearrangement uses TRBV2 and TRBJ2-2; a possible D gene is TRBD1 (6 bases). Germline V CDR1 and CDR2: SNHLY, FYNNEI. V was trimmed by 6 bases and J by 1 base, leaving 12 bases between them. CDR3 length equals 15 residues. Here the CDR3 DNA reads TGTGCCAGCAGGTCCGGGACACAGAACACCGGGGAGCTGTTTTTT. It specifies CASRSGTQNTGELFF.

The chain recombines TRBV11-2 with TRBJ2-3, with a possible D match to TRBD1 (6 bases). With 3 bases removed from V and 4 bases from J, the gap between germline ends came to 8 bases. Germline CDR1 SGHAT, CDR2 FQNNGV. CDR3 size: 13 residues. The CDR3 spells CASSFGQPDTQYF. In nucleotides, the CDR3 is TGTGCCAGCAGCTTTGGACAGCCAGATACGCAGTATTTT.

This chain joins TRBV29-1 and TRBJ2-1; 8 bases are a match to TRBD1. This CDR3 has 12 residues. Per the germline V gene, CDR1 is SQVTM and CDR2 is ANQGSEA. J gave up 15 bases and V 7 bases, and 14 bases lay outside the gene matches. The CDR3 DNA reads as TGCAGCGCTCGTCCGGGGACAGGTACTCGGTTCTTC. Protein sequence: CSARPGTGTRFF.

V and J are TRBV3-1 (or the pseudogene TRBV3-2) and TRBJ2-5; 8 bases are shared with TRBD2. Germline CDR1 is LGHDT and CDR2 is YNNKEL (reference sequence). V was pared by 1 base and J by 5 bases, with 3 bases of the junction left unmatched. CDR3 length: 14 amino acids. DNA for the CDR3: TGTGCCAGCAGCCAAGTCGCGGGGGGTGAGACCCAGTACTTC. Protein: CASSQVAGGETQYF.

This clone showed up just a few times. The V call is TRBV18, the J call TRBJ2-3; TRBD1 matches at 8 bases. Germline V gene data show CDR1 as KGHSH and CDR2 as LQKENI. The CDR3 extends over 14 amino acids. Unmatched junction bases numbered 4, after V lost 4 bases and J lost 4 bases. In DNA form, the CDR3 reads TGTGCCAGCTCACAAATGACAGGGGCAGATACGCAGTATTTT. As protein: CASSQMTGADTQYF.